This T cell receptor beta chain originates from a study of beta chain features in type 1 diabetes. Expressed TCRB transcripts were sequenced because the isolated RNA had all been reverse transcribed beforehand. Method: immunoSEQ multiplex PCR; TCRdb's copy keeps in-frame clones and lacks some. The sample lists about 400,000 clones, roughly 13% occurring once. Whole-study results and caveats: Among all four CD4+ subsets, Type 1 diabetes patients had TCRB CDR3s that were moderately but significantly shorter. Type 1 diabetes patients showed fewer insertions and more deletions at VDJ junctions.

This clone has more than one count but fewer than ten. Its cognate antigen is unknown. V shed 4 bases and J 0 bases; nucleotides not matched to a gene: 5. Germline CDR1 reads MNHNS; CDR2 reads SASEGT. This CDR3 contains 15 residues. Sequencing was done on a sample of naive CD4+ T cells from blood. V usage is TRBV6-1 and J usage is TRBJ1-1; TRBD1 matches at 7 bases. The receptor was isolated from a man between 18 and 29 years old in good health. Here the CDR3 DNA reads TGTGCCAGCAGTGCTGGGACAGCGATGAACACTGAAGCTTTCTTT. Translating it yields CASSAGTAMNTEAFF.